These 29 T cell receptor beta chains share one sample of origin, sequenced in a study of regulatory T cells in long-lasting Graves disease. Time point meaning: persistent/refractory GD, antithyroid drugs over 5 years with positive TRAb. Scientists built the TCR library using RNA that was extracted from PBMCs. Relying on iRepertoire HTBI primers and Arm-PCR of CDR3 regions, the team built TCR beta libraries. One entry per CDR3 protein, called by TCRdb with MiXCR from the multiplex PCR reads. The table shows roughly 400,000 distinct CDR3 sequences, with 20% to 25% occurring only once. Sequencing was performed on peripheral blood mononuclear cells (PBMCs), taken when the disease was refractory, from a patient treated with antithyroid drugs. The receptors come from a female donor with Graves disease.

This clonotype was recorded many times. The chain has TRBV7-9 and TRBJ2-2; no definite D call. The CDR3 consists of 14 residues. Germline V gene lookup returns CDR1 SEHNR and CDR2 FQNEAQ (reference sequence). Deletions cut 5 bases from V and 1 base from J, with 8 bases between. For the CDR3, the DNA is TGTGCCAGCAGCCAATCCAAGAACACCGGGGAGCTGTTTTTT. As protein: CASSQSKNTGELFF. Using reference TRBV7-9 and TRBJ2-2 for the parts outside the CDR3, the full variable domain is DTGVSQNPRHKITKRGQNVTFRCDPISEHNRLYWYRQTLGQGPEFLTYFQNEAQLEKSRLLSDRFSAERPKGSFSTLEIQRTEQGDSAMYLCASSQSKNTGELFFGEGSRLTVL.

This chain uses TRBV7-9 with TRBJ2-4; 10 bases align to TRBD2. This CDR3 is 16 amino acids long. Germline CDR1 reads SEHNR; CDR2 reads FQNEAQ (reference sequence). V dropped 5 bases and J dropped 6; count of bases not matched to a gene: 10. CDR3 nucleotide sequence: TGTGCCAGCAGCCCCCAAGGGACTAGCGTTTTAAACATTCAGTACTTC. This encodes CASSPQGTSVLNIQYF.

This clonotype was picked up a small number of times. CDR3 sequence: CSVYLQGAYGYTF. The CDR3 DNA is TGCAGCGTGTACCTCCAGGGGGCGTATGGCTACACCTTC. The chain has TRBV29-1 and TRBJ1-2, with TRBD1 matching over 8 bases. V lost 6 bases to trimming and J lost 5 bases; unmatched junction nucleotides: 8. Per the germline V gene, CDR1 is SQVTM and CDR2 is ANQGSEA. CDR3 length: 13 residues.

In its sample, this clonotype was seen a few times. This chain connects TRBV6-7 to TRBJ2-3; a possible D gene is TRBD2 (5 bases). TRBV6-7 has ORF status, its function being uncertain. This CDR3 has 15 amino acids. V gave up 2 bases and J gave up 9 bases, with 18 bases separating them. CDR3 amino acids: CASSYLRLILATQYF. CDR3 nucleotide sequence: TGTGCCAGCAGTTACCTGCGTTTGATCCTAGCAACGCAGTATTTT.

V usage is TRBV20-1 and J usage is TRBJ2-1; no clear D gene. The CDR3 totals 11 residues. The V gene's germline CDR1 is DFQATT and CDR2 SNEGSKA (reference sequence). In nucleotides, the CDR3 is TGCATGGGCGGCGAAAGGGATGAGCAGTTCTTC. Protein: CMGGERDEQFF.

The gene calls are TRBV19 and TRBJ2-5; TRBD1 is a possible D gene (5 bases). V was pared by 5 bases and J by 2 bases, with 12 bases between. This CDR3 has 14 residues. Germline values: CDR1 LNHDA, CDR2 SQIVND (reference sequence). The CDR3 sequence is CASSPQAGQETQYF. The CDR3 DNA reads TGTGCCAGTAGTCCTCAAGCAGGGCAAGAGACCCAGTACTTC.

The table lists this clonotype with a few counts. This chain joins TRBV7-9 and TRBJ2-7; D call uncertain. Trimming took 4 bases from V and 6 from J, leaving 16 bases between them. The CDR3 extends over 14 amino acids. Germline V gene data show CDR1 as SEHNR and CDR2 as FQNEAQ (reference sequence). The CDR3 DNA reads as TGTGCCAGCAGCTCTAACCTAGGCCTCCGCGAGCAGTACTTC. Translated, it gives CASSSNLGLREQYF.

The table lists this clonotype with many counts. The chain couples TRBV6-1 to TRBJ2-3; 7 bases align to TRBD1. With 6 bases clipped from V and 0 bases from J, the junction kept 9 bases outside the gene matches. CDR1 and CDR2 (germline): MNHNS, SASEGT. This CDR3 region has 16 residues. The CDR3 spells CASRRQGHFSTDTQYF. CDR3 bases: TGTGCCAGCAGGAGACAGGGACACTTTAGCACAGATACGCAGTATTTT.

This clonotype was found a few times. This sequence joins TRBV20-1 and TRBJ2-2; D may match TRBD1 or TRBD2 (5 bases each). This CDR3 contains 15 residues. Germline values: CDR1 DFQATT, CDR2 SNEGSKA (reference sequence). Between the trimmed V and J ends, which lost 3 bases and 0 bases, there was a span of 11 bases. CDR3 amino acids: CSARGVSSNTGELFF. Written as DNA, the CDR3 is TGCAGTGCTAGGGGGGTCAGCTCGAACACCGGGGAGCTGTTTTTT.

This clonotype was observed many times. V gene TRBV27 combines with J gene TRBJ2-7; TRBD1 matches at 11 bases. Germline V gene sequence: CDR1 MNHEY, CDR2 SMNVEV (reference sequence). CDR3 length: 15 residues. J gave up 4 bases and V 5 bases, and 7 bases lay outside the gene matches. The CDR3: CASSSPGQGEYEQYF. The CDR3 DNA reads TGTGCCAGCAGTAGCCCGGGACAGGGGGAATACGAGCAGTACTTC.

To note about this clonotype: A much more abundant neighbour one base away suggests this may be a read error. V is TRBV12-3 or TRBV12-4 and J is TRBJ2-5; tentative D call: TRBD1 (5 bases). The CDR3 spans 13 residues. DNA of the CDR3: TGTGCCAGCAGCAAGGACACTTCAGAGCCCCAGTACTTC. Encoded protein: CASSKDTSEPQYF.

Details on this clonotype: A much larger clone is a single base away; this may be a read error. The chain couples TRBV2 to TRBJ2-5, with D perhaps assigned TRBD1 or TRBD2 (5 bases each). This CDR3 is 12 amino acids long. Germline CDR1 and CDR2: SNHLY and FYNNEI. CDR3 residues: CAGSGDGIAQYF. The CDR3 nucleotides read TGTGCCGGCAGTGGGGACGGTATAGCCCAGTACTTC.

This clonotype was detected many times. This chain connects TRBV29-1 to TRBJ1-2; D may be TRBD1 (6 bases). CDR3 length equals 16 residues. V was pared by 0 bases and J by 5 bases, with 19 bases between. CDR1 is SQVTM, CDR2 ANQGSEA, per germline. CDR3 sequence: CSVEDASQGFDYGYTF. CDR3 nucleotides: TGCAGCGTTGAAGACGCATCCCAGGGGTTTGATTATGGCTACACCTTC.

The chain uses TRBV2 and TRBJ1-2, with 9 bases aligning to TRBD1. CDR3 length: 13 residues. Germline trimming cut 6 bases from V and 8 bases from J; bases unmatched to any gene: 7. Germline V lookup: CDR1 SNHLY, CDR2 FYNNEI. Written as DNA, the CDR3 is TGTGCCAGCAGGGAAACAGGGGGCCGGGGCTACACCTTC. Its protein is CASRETGGRGYTF.

This clonotype has a count of ten or more. The chain joins TRBV2 to TRBJ2-4, with D unclear. Germline V gene sequence: CDR1 SNHLY, CDR2 FYNNEI. The CDR3 loop spans 16 amino acids. The V end was cut by 5 bases, the J end by 3 bases, with 17 bases between. This chain's CDR3 is CASSPTTLYGKNIQYF. The CDR3 DNA follows: TGTGCCAGCAGTCCGACCACCCTTTATGGCAAAAACATTCAGTACTTC.

This clonotype was detected a few times. The chain has TRBV30 and TRBJ2-7; D remains ambiguous. The germline CDR1 and CDR2 sequences are GTSNPN and SVGIG (reference sequence). The CDR3 runs to 13 residues. The V gene lost 2 bases and the J gene lost 2 bases, with 10 bases spanning the gap. CDR3 region: CAWSPPEAYEQYF. DNA of the CDR3: TGTGCCTGGAGTCCCCCTGAGGCCTACGAGCAGTACTTC.

This clonotype showed up many times. V is TRBV2 and J is TRBJ2-5, with 9 bases matching TRBD2. Per the germline V gene, CDR1 is SNHLY and CDR2 is FYNNEI. CDR3 length equals 16 residues. The junction had 12 bases not matched to a gene; V was cut back by 8 bases and J by 2 bases. CDR3 loop: CASGGRLAVLQETQYF. The CDR3 DNA reads as TGTGCCAGCGGTGGGAGACTAGCGGTTCTACAAGAGACCCAGTACTTC. The whole variable domain, filled in from reference TRBV2 and TRBJ2-5, reads EPEVTQTPSHQVTQMGQEVILRCVPISNHLYFYWYRQILGQKVEFLVSFYNNEISEKSEIFDDQFSVERPDGSNFTLKIRSTKLEDSAMYFCASGGRLAVLQETQYFGPGTRLLVL.

At least ten counts were recorded for this clonotype. The gene calls are TRBV29-1 and TRBJ2-7; 7 bases are shared with TRBD1. V gave up 5 bases and J gave up 3 bases; unmatched junction bases: 4. CDR3 length: 12 residues. Germline CDR1 and CDR2: SQVTM and ANQGSEA. For the CDR3, the DNA is TGCAGCGTTAGGGGACAGTTCTACGAGCAGTACTTC. Protein sequence: CSVRGQFYEQYF.

This clonotype occurred many times. The V and J genes are TRBV28 and TRBJ2-6; 7 nucleotides match TRBD1. There are 17 residues in the CDR3. CDR1 and CDR2 from the germline V gene are MDHEN and SYDVKM. The J segment lost 0 bases and the V segment lost 8 bases, leaving 10 bases of the junction unmatched. Here the CDR3 reads CASVGTDFHSGANVLTF. As DNA, the CDR3 is TGTGCCAGCGTAGGGACAGACTTCCACTCTGGGGCCAACGTCCTGACTTTC. Complete variable domain (other parts from reference TRBV28 and TRBJ2-6): DVKVTQSSRYLVKRTGEKVFLECVQDMDHENMFWYRQDPGLGLRLIYFSYDVKMKEKGDIPEGYSVSREKKERFSLILESASTNQTSMYLCASVGTDFHSGANVLTFGAGSRLTVL.

Remarks on this clonotype: A read error is likely here: a far larger clone is one base away. The J gene is TRBJ1-1, the V gene TRBV27; no firm D call. CDR1 is MNHEY and CDR2 is SMNVEV in the germline V gene (reference sequence). The CDR3 has 12 residues. V shed 7 bases and J shed 7 bases, with 13 bases lying between them. This CDR3 reads CASKAGLFEAFF. CDR3 nucleotide sequence: TGTGCCAGCAAGGCCGGACTATTTGAAGCTTTCTTT.

This clonotype has only a few counts. The chain joins TRBV6-5 to TRBJ2-5, with 12 bases matching TRBD1. V lost 0 bases and J lost 6; bases outside the gene matches: 11. Germline V gene lookup returns CDR1 MNHEY and CDR2 SVGAGI. This CDR3 contains 18 residues. CDR3 nucleotide sequence: TGTGCCAGCAGTTACTCGATGTTGGGGACAGGGGGCATGCAGACCCAGTACTTC. It codes for CASSYSMLGTGGMQTQYF.

This clonotype appeared many times. This chain joins TRBV20-1 and TRBJ2-5, with D unresolved. The V gene's germline CDR1 is DFQATT and CDR2 SNEGSKA (reference sequence). The CDR3 is 15 amino acids. The germline V and J ends were trimmed by 4 bases and 1 base, with 16 bases remaining between them. In DNA, the CDR3 is TGCAGTGCTACGGATATCCAGGCAGGCCAAGAGACCCAGTACTTC. It is translated as CSATDIQAGQETQYF.

This clonotype has ten or more counts. This chain connects TRBV19 to TRBJ2-1, with TRBD2 identical over 11 bases. Trimming at V came to 8 bases and at J to 4 bases, leaving 4 bases not matched to a gene. This CDR3 is 14 amino acids long. Germline values: CDR1 LNHDA, CDR2 SQIVND (reference sequence). The CDR3 here is CASSGTSGYNEQFF. For the CDR3, the DNA is TGTGCCAGTTCCGGGACTAGCGGTTACAATGAGCAGTTCTTC.

The chain couples TRBV19 to TRBJ2-2; 9 bases map to TRBD1. The germline V gene has CDR1 LNHDA and CDR2 SQIVND (reference sequence). There are 16 residues in the CDR3. The junction had 10 bases not matched to a gene; V was cut back by 10 bases and J by 1 base. The CDR3 DNA follows: TGTGCCACCCCCACAACGGGACAGGGGAACACCGGGGAGCTGTTTTTT. Its protein product is CATPTTGQGNTGELFF. Based on the CDR3 plus reference TRBV19 and TRBJ2-2, the full variable domain is DGGITQSPKYLFRKEGQNVTLSCEQNLNHDAMYWYRQDPGQGLRLIYYSQIVNDFQKGDIAEGYSVSREKKESFPLTVTSAQKNPTAFYLCATPTTGQGNTGELFFGEGSRLTVL.

The DNA for the CDR3 is TGCGCCAGCAGCGCGCCGGGACCCGAGCCTTTGGAGCAGTACTTC. Translating gives CASSAPGPEPLEQYF. The gene calls are TRBV5-1 and TRBJ2-7; either TRBD1 or TRBD2 may supply D (5 bases each). Germline V gene lookup returns CDR1 SGHRS and CDR2 YFSETQ. Trimming took off 4 bases at V and 7 bases at J, with 21 bases between the two ends. The CDR3 runs 15 residues.

This clonotype was counted ten times or more. The chain links TRBV24-1 to TRBJ1-2, with no clear D. The CDR3 extends over 14 amino acids. Trimming left V 5 bases short and J 0 bases short, with 9 bases between. The V gene's germline CDR1 is KGHDR and CDR2 SFDVKD. The CDR3 is CATSGDGANYGYTF. The CDR3 coding sequence is TGTGCCACCAGTGGAGACGGAGCTAACTATGGCTACACCTTC.

This clonotype has ten or more counts. The rearrangement uses TRBV12-3 or TRBV12-4 and TRBJ2-7; 7 nucleotides line up with TRBD2. V lost 3 bases and J lost 5; bases outside the gene matches: 7. The length of the CDR3 is 14 residues. CDR3 sequence (DNA): TGTGCCAGCAGTTTGGGCGGGAGTAAAAACGAGCAGTACTTC. This sequence encodes CASSLGGSKNEQYF.

This clonotype showed up many times. This rearrangement joins TRBV18 to TRBJ1-1; D remains unclear. Trimming cost V 3 bases and J 4 bases, with 9 bases left between them. The CDR3 contains 13 residues. Looked up from germline, CDR1 is KGHSH and CDR2 is LQKENI. The CDR3 sequence: CASSPRETTEAFF. CDR3 nucleotide sequence: TGTGCCAGCTCACCGCGGGAGACCACTGAAGCTTTCTTT.

This clonotype has at least ten counts. V is TRBV2 and J is TRBJ1-4; D gene ambiguous. V gave up 5 bases and J gave up 8 bases, with 9 bases separating them. CDR1 SNHLY and CDR2 FYNNEI come from the germline V gene. There are 12 residues in the CDR3. DNA of the CDR3: TGTGCCAGCAGTCCCCTGGAAGAAAAACTGTTTTTT. This sequence encodes CASSPLEEKLFF.